This section outlines one TCR beta chain sequence together with its context. What it binds is unknown. The data derive from a study of T cells in tuberculosis. Background on the study: This South African cohort compared adolescents with or without latent tuberculosis against adults with active tuberculosis. Within 7 days of starting treatment, or before, PBMC were stored.

V lost 4 bases to trimming and J lost 6 bases; unmatched junction nucleotides: 10. The germline V gene has CDR1 LNHDA and CDR2 SQIVND (reference sequence). The CDR3 spans 16 residues. The data were produced by immunoSEQ multiplex PCR, yet TCRdb's version contains in-frame clones alone and is incomplete. The profile covers more than 20,000 clones, with around 85% appearing a single time and around 14% taken by the ten largest. Sample time point: new active TB diagnosis, blood taken before or within 7 days of starting treatment. Study outcomes and limitations: GEM motif frequencies gave 70% accuracy; the GMM repertoire gave roughly 90%.

Sequences were derived from PBMCs, sampled at tuberculosis diagnosis. The V and J genes are TRBV19 and TRBJ2-2; TRBD1 agrees at 8 bases. The receptor comes from an adult with tuberculosis. The CDR3 nucleotides read TGTGCCAGTAGTAGATACGGACAGGGTAGGGCCGGGGAGCTGTTTTTT. Protein sequence: CASSRYGQGRAGELFF.